Below are 10 T cell receptor beta chains sequenced from a single sample in a study of blood T cell repertoires in COVID-19. Some clones are missing from TCRdb's copy, which holds only in-frame ones; the method was immunoSEQ multiplex PCR. The data contain 150,000 to 200,000 clones, approximately 92% of them seen just once; the ten biggest clones take up roughly 4.8%. Sequenced input: peripheral blood. The receptor set was obtained from a woman between 50 and 59 years old with acute or convalescent COVID-19.

The J gene is TRBJ1-2, the V gene TRBV6-5; perhaps TRBD1 as D (5 bases). Germline CDR1 reads MNHEY; CDR2 reads SVGAGI. V lost 6 bases, J lost 8 bases, and 16 bases lay in between. This CDR3 comprises 13 residues. Here the CDR3 DNA reads TGTGCCAGCAGATGGGGGGATTGGGGAGGCTACACCTTC. Its translation is CASRWGDWGGYTF.

This clone was observed a single time. This chain connects TRBV6-5 to TRBJ1-1; D is unresolved. The CDR3 contains 13 residues. Trimming took 6 bases from V and 2 from J, leaving 10 bases between them. Germline loops: CDR1 MNHEY, CDR2 SVGAGI. The DNA of the CDR3 is TGTGCCAGCAGCCCGCGGGGAAACACTGAAGCTTTCTTT. Amino acids: CASSPRGNTEAFF.

The chain combines TRBV28 with TRBJ2-1; possible D gene TRBD1, 5 bases. CDR3 size: 15 residues. Germline CDR1 MDHEN, CDR2 SYDVKM. The V and J ends lost 5 bases and 2 bases respectively, with 13 bases between them. The CDR3: CASSTLTAPYNEQFF. CDR3 sequence (DNA): TGTGCCAGCAGTACCTTGACAGCTCCCTACAATGAGCAGTTCTTC.

The chain carries TRBV18 and TRBJ1-5, with D hard to call. Per germline, CDR1 KGHSH and CDR2 LQKENI. The ends were cut back, 6 bases at V and 5 bases at J, with 11 bases in the middle. This CDR3 region has 13 residues. CDR3 region: CASSPAQDQPQHF. CDR3 bases: TGTGCCAGCTCTCCTGCCCAGGATCAGCCCCAGCATTTT. The complete variable domain, with remaining parts taken from reference TRBV18 and TRBJ1-5, reads NAGVMQNPRHLVRRRGQEARLRCSPMKGHSHVYWYRQLPEEGLKFMVYLQKENIIDESGMPKERFSAEFPKEGPSILRIQQVVRGDSAAYFCASSPAQDQPQHFGDGTRLSIL.

V gene TRBV7-9 combines with J gene TRBJ1-1, with a weak D call TRBD1 (5 bases). Germline V CDR1 and CDR2: SEHNR, FQNEAQ (reference sequence). Trimming removed 3 bases from V and 5 bases from J, with 10 bases in between. The CDR3 spans 13 residues. CDR3 protein: CASSFGGGTEAFF. The CDR3 nucleotides are TGTGCCAGCAGCTTCGGGGGTGGAACTGAAGCTTTCTTT.

V gene TRBV4-2 combines with J gene TRBJ1-1; D call uncertain. V was trimmed by 1 base and J by 6 bases, leaving 9 bases between them. Germline V gene data show CDR1 as LGHNA and CDR2 as YNFKEQ. The CDR3 is made up of 13 amino acids. CDR3 bases: TGTGCCAGCAGCCAAGTTCTCTCGGCTGAAGCTTTCTTT. It encodes CASSQVLSAEAFF.

V and J are TRBV5-1 and TRBJ2-3, with TRBD2 identical over 9 bases. The CDR3 length is 16 residues. Germline V lookup: CDR1 SGHRS, CDR2 YFSETQ. V trimming: 2 bases; J trimming: 1 base; junction bases outside the gene matches: 5. In DNA form, the CDR3 reads TGCGCCAGCAGCTTAGGGGCTAGCGGGGGCACAGATACGCAGTATTTT. Its translation is CASSLGASGGTDTQYF.

CDR3 coding DNA: TGTGCCAGCTCACCACAGTCCACGGTAGGCAATCAGCCCCAGCATTTT. Its translation: CASSPQSTVGNQPQHF. This sequence joins TRBV18 and TRBJ1-5; D unclear. The V end was cut by 1 base, the J end by 2 bases, with 12 bases between. Germline V gene lookup returns CDR1 KGHSH and CDR2 LQKENI. This CDR3 is built from 16 residues.

The chain links TRBV25-1 to TRBJ2-7, with D uncertain. This CDR3 has 12 residues. The V end was cut by 3 bases, the J end by 6 bases, with 9 bases between. The germline CDR1 and CDR2 sequences are MGHDK and SYGVNS. CDR3 in amino acids: CASSDQVGEQYF. In DNA, the CDR3 is TGTGCCAGCAGTGATCAGGTGGGCGAGCAGTACTTC.

This rearrangement joins TRBV28 to TRBJ1-2; D perhaps matches TRBD1 (6 bases). The V gene's germline CDR1 is MDHEN and CDR2 SYDVKM. V was trimmed by 5 bases and J by 4 bases, leaving 17 bases between them. CDR3 size: 15 residues. CDR3: CASSHLDSPTYGYTF. The CDR3 region has the DNA TGTGCCAGCAGTCACCTGGACAGCCCGACCTATGGCTACACCTTC.